This entry features one T cell receptor (beta chain) sequence. The antigen is undetermined. This sample stems from a study of T cell responses to AZD1222 COVID-19 vaccine. The study, taken as a whole, reports: Spike-specific TCR breadth and depth both grew after two AZD1222 doses. Among spike-specific TCRs, nearly half reportedly target unmutated variant regions. Donors in the cohort were predominantly white British and more often female, and clonal diversity was possibly underestimated.

The germline V gene encodes CDR1 SGHVS and CDR2 FQNEAQ. This CDR3 comprises 15 residues. J lost 7 bases, V lost 1 base, and 10 bases had no gene match. Clones were read by immunoSEQ multiplex PCR, and TCRdb kept only the in-frame ones, dropping some. Seen here are around 200,000 clones, 70% to 90% observed once, and the top ten hold roughly a quarter. The J gene is TRBJ2-7, the V gene TRBV7-8, with 7 bases matching TRBD2. This clonotype was obtained from an adult who received the AZD1222 COVID-19 vaccine. This sample comprised peripheral blood, obtained 28 days after the second AZD1222 dose. CDR3 residues: CASSLEWGGLTEQYF. CDR3 coding DNA: TGTGCCAGCAGCTTAGAGTGGGGGGGTCTCACAGAGCAGTACTTC.